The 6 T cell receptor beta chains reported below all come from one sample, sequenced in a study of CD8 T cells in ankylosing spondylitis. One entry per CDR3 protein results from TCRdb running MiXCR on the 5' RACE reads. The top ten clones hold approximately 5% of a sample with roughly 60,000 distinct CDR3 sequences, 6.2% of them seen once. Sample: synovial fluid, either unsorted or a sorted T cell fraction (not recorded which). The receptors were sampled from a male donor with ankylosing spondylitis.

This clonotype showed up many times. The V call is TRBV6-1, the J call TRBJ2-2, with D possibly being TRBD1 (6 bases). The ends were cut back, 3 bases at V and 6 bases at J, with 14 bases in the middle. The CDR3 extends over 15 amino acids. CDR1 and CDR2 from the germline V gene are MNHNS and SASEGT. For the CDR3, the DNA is TGTGCCAGCAGTGACTATCCGACAGGTCCCGGGGAGCTGTTTTTT. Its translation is CASSDYPTGPGELFF.

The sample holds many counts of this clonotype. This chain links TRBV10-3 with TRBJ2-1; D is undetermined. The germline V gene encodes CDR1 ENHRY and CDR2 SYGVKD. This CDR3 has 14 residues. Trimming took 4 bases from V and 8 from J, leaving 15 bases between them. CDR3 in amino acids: CAISGAKYPDEQFF. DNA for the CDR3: TGTGCCATCAGTGGGGCCAAATACCCGGATGAGCAGTTCTTC.

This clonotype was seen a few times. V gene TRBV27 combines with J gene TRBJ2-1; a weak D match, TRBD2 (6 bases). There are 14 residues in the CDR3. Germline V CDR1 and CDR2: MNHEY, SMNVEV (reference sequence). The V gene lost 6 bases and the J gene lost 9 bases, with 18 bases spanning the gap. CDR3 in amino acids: CASSLLEGNGEQFF. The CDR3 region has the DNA TGTGCCAGCAGCCTCTTGGAGGGAAATGGTGAGCAGTTCTTC.

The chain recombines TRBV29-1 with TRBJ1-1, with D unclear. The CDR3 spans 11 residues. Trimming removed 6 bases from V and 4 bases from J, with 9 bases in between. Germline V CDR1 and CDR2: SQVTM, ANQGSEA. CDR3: CSVGTSTEAFF. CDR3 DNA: TGCAGCGTCGGAACAAGCACTGAAGCTTTCTTT.

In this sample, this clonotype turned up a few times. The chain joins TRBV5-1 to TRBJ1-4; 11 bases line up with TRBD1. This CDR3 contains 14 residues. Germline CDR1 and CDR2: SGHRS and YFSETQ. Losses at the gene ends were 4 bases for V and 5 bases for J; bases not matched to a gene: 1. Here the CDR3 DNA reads TGCGCCAGCAGCCGGACAGGGGGCAATGAAAAACTGTTTTTT. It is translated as CASSRTGGNEKLFF.

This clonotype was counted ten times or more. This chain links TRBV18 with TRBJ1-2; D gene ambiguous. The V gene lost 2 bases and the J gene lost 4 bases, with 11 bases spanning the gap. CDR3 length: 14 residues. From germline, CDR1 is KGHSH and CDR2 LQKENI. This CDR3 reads CASSPSGYIYGYTF. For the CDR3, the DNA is TGTGCCAGCTCACCATCCGGGTACATCTATGGCTACACCTTC. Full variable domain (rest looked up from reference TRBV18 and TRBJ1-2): NAGVMQNPRHLVRRRGQEARLRCSPMKGHSHVYWYRQLPEEGLKFMVYLQKENIIDESGMPKERFSAEFPKEGPSILRIQQVVRGDSAAYFCASSPSGYIYGYTFGSGTRLTVV.